One sample yielded the 9 T cell receptor beta chains listed below, sequenced in a study of T cell repertoires in ileal Crohn's disease. Sequencing was performed with immunoSEQ multiplex PCR; in TCRdb, only in-frame clones are kept and a portion is missing. The sample consists of a few thousand clones, about 69% of them appearing once. As for time point: neoterminal ileum biopsy at postoperative endoscopy, about 6 months after surgery. Material for sequencing was ileal tissue. The receptors were sampled from an adult with Crohn's disease.

Worth noting for this clone: At one boundary the junction diverges from the germline segment, which might be a read error. CDR3 sequence: CSAERGAEEYGYTF. The CDR3 nucleotides are TGCAGCGCTGAACGGGGGGCAGAAGAGTATGGCTACACCTTC. This chain connects TRBV29-1 to TRBJ1-2; D is perhaps TRBD1 (6 bases). Germline-derived CDR1 and CDR2 are SQVTM and ANQGSEA. The CDR3 totals 14 residues.

By proportion, this clone is medium-sized. The gene calls are TRBV5-6 and TRBJ2-1, with 13 bases identical to TRBD2. The germline CDR1 and CDR2 sequences are SGHDT and YYEEEE. Trimming took 6 bases from V and 2 from J; bases not matched to a gene: 5. This CDR3 spans 16 amino acids. DNA for the CDR3: TGTGCCAGCATCCGGACTAGCGGGAGTACCTACAATGAGCAGTTCTTC. Protein: CASIRTSGSTYNEQFF.

The genes are TRBV14 and TRBJ1-1; no clear D gene. Trimming removed 4 bases at V and 3 bases at J, with 9 bases between. This CDR3 spans 13 amino acids. Per germline, CDR1 SGHDN and CDR2 FVKESK. The CDR3 here is CASSRGGYTEAFF. In DNA, the CDR3 is TGTGCCAGCAGCCGCGGAGGCTACACTGAAGCTTTCTTT.

The chain combines TRBV29-1 with TRBJ2-5; 9 positions match TRBD1. J lost 5 bases, V lost 7 bases, and 5 bases had no gene match. Germline CDR1 is SQVTM and CDR2 is ANQGSEA. This CDR3 comprises 12 residues. The CDR3: CSAGQGKETQYF. Here the CDR3 DNA reads TGCAGCGCCGGACAGGGGAAGGAGACCCAGTACTTC.

A remark on this clone: At one boundary the junction diverges from the germline segment, which might be a read error. The chain combines TRBV5-1 with TRBJ2-6; D gene uncertain. CDR1 and CDR2 (germline): SGHRS, YFSETQ. The CDR3 is 16 residues long. The CDR3 DNA is TGTGCCAGCAGCTTGGCCGAAGCCGCTGGGGCCAACGTCCTGACTTTC. Translating gives CASSLAEAAGANVLTF.

This chain joins TRBV5-6 and TRBJ1-5, with D possibly being TRBD1 (5 bases). V lost 1 base and J 0 bases, leaving 11 bases between the germline ends. The CDR3 has 16 residues. The germline CDR1 and CDR2 sequences are SGHDT and YYEEEE. The DNA for the CDR3 is TGTGCCAGCAGCTTGTTTGGGGCGTATAGCAATCAGCCCCAGCATTTT. Translating it yields CASSLFGAYSNQPQHF.

The chain has TRBV27 and TRBJ2-5, with TRBD1 matching over 9 bases. This CDR3 has 15 residues. Per the germline V gene, CDR1 is MNHEY and CDR2 is SMNVEV (reference sequence). Germline trimming cut 3 bases from V and 4 bases from J; bases unmatched to any gene: 6. The CDR3 DNA reads TGTGCCAGCAGTTTGCGGACAGGGGTTGGAGAGACCCAGTACTTC. Translated: CASSLRTGVGETQYF.

The CDR3 reads CASSFGGASTGELFF. The CDR3 nucleotides are TGCGCCAGCAGCTTCGGGGGGGCGAGCACCGGGGAGCTGTTTTTT. V gene TRBV5-1 combines with J gene TRBJ2-2; TRBD2 matches at 8 bases. Trimming removed 2 bases from V and 4 bases from J; junction bases left unmatched: 4. Per germline, CDR1 SGHRS and CDR2 YFSETQ. The CDR3 length is 15 residues.

There are a few counts of this clone. V is TRBV4-3 and J is TRBJ1-2, with TRBD1 identical over 9 bases. V was clipped by 4 bases and J by 2 bases; unmatched bases: 2. The CDR3 runs 14 residues. Germline lookup yields CDR1 LGHNA and CDR2 YSLEER. The CDR3 reads CASSPDRGNYGYTF. CDR3 sequence (DNA): TGCGCCAGCAGCCCGGACAGGGGCAACTATGGCTACACCTTC.